A single sample is the source of the 20 T cell receptor beta chains below, sequenced in a study of T cells in Graves' hyperthyroidism and ophthalmopathy. The TCR beta CDR3 regions underwent amplification using RNA transcripts as the source. The TCR CDR3 was amplified in a first-round RT-PCR using the HTBI primer set. TCRdb re-analysed the multiplex PCR reads in MiXCR, keeping a single row per CDR3 protein. The table records 130,000 to 150,000 distinct CDR3 sequences, over 20% of them present only once. The sample comprised blood. These receptor sequences come from a woman aged 45-65 years with Graves' hyperthyroidism that later progressed to Graves' ophthalmopathy.

By share, this clonotype counts as medium-sized. The chain is built from TRBV29-1 and TRBJ2-7, with 7 positions matching TRBD2. Germline CDR1 is SQVTM and CDR2 is ANQGSEA. Unmatched junction bases numbered 8, after V lost 3 bases and J lost 3 bases. The CDR3 length is 14 residues. In DNA, the CDR3 is TGCAGCGTTGAGAGTGGACTAGAGGGCTACGAGCAGTACTTC. It is translated as CSVESGLEGYEQYF.

This clonotype was detected once. In this CDR3 the conserved last residue, phenylalanine or tryptophan, is missing, so a read error is likely. The chain couples TRBV9 to TRBJ2-1; 7 bases are a match to TRBD2. Germline trimming cut 1 base from V and 2 bases from J; bases unmatched to any gene: 9. CDR1 is SGDLS and CDR2 is YYNGEE in the germline V gene. The CDR3 extends over 17 amino acids. Here the CDR3 reads CASSVSPSGNAYNEQFC. The CDR3 DNA sequence: TGTGCCAGCAGCGTAAGTCCTAGCGGAAACGCCTACAATGAGCAGTTCTGC.

The sample holds many counts of this clonotype. This chain connects TRBV30 to TRBJ1-1; D unclear. The CDR3 is made up of 12 amino acids. Trimming cost V 7 bases and J 1 base, with 10 bases left between them. Looked up from germline, CDR1 is GTSNPN and CDR2 is SVGIG (reference sequence). CDR3 in amino acids: CALGNRNTEAFF. The CDR3 DNA reads TGTGCCTTGGGTAACAGGAACACTGAAGCTTTCTTT. Filled out from reference TRBV30 and TRBJ1-1, the complete variable domain reads SQTIHQWPATLVQPVGSPLSLECTVEGTSNPNLYWYRQAAGRGLQLLFYSVGIGQISSEVPQNLSASRPQDRQFILSSKKLLLSDSGFYLCALGNRNTEAFFGQGTRLTVV.

The chain recombines TRBV6-1 with TRBJ2-2, with 7 bases fitting TRBD1. V shed 6 bases, J shed 4 bases, and the junction held 8 bases outside the gene matches. Germline CDR1 is MNHNS and CDR2 is SASEGT. This CDR3 comprises 15 residues. The DNA for the CDR3 is TGTGCCAGCAGACGTGGGACAGAGCTCACCGGGGAGCTGTTTTTT. Translating gives CASRRGTELTGELFF.

In its sample, this clonotype was seen many times. J is TRBJ2-3 and V is TRBV2, with 7 bases matching TRBD2. Trimming took 6 bases from V and 0 from J; bases not matched to a gene: 12. The germline V gene encodes CDR1 SNHLY and CDR2 FYNNEI. The CDR3 extends over 17 amino acids. The CDR3 reads CASSKGGVAVSTDTQYF. The DNA for the CDR3 is TGTGCCAGCAGCAAGGGAGGGGTAGCGGTAAGCACAGATACGCAGTATTTT.

The chain recombines TRBV12-3 or TRBV12-4 with TRBJ1-1; no clear D gene. This CDR3 is 13 amino acids long. Deletions cut 6 bases from V and 1 base from J, with 9 bases between. The CDR3: CASSPFENTEAFF. The CDR3, as DNA: TGTGCCAGCAGCCCATTCGAGAACACTGAAGCTTTCTTT.

There are many counts of this clonotype. The chain uses TRBV3-1 and TRBJ1-1, with 11 bases matching TRBD1. Unmatched junction bases numbered 3, after V lost 3 bases and J lost 6 bases. This CDR3 is built from 14 residues. Germline CDR1 is LGHDT and CDR2 is YNNKEL (reference sequence). This chain's CDR3 is CASSHGTGGSEAFF. CDR3 nucleotides: TGTGCCAGCAGCCATGGGACAGGGGGTTCTGAAGCTTTCTTT.

This clonotype was detected ten times or more. The chain combines TRBV6-1 with TRBJ2-3; 7 bases fit TRBD1. There are 14 residues in the CDR3. V lost 7 bases and J lost 8; bases outside the gene matches: 12. Germline assignment: CDR1 MNHNS and CDR2 SASEGT. As DNA, the CDR3 is TGTGCCAGCACTACGACAGGGCTACGCGGTACGCAGTATTTT. Protein sequence: CASTTTGLRGTQYF.

The chain carries TRBV7-2 and TRBJ2-6; no definite D call. CDR1 and CDR2 (germline): SGHTA, FQGNSA. The V and J ends lost 1 base and 0 bases respectively, with 10 bases between them. There are 17 residues in the CDR3. Here the CDR3 reads CASSLGLTYSGANVLTF. CDR3 sequence (DNA): TGTGCCAGCAGCTTAGGATTAACATACTCTGGGGCCAACGTCCTGACTTTC.

This clonotype was picked up many times. The genes are TRBV12-3 or TRBV12-4 and TRBJ1-5, with 10 bases matching TRBD1. This CDR3 is 15 amino acids long. After removal of 6 bases from V and 2 bases from J, the junction contained 4 bases not matched to a gene. In nucleotides, the CDR3 is TGTGCCAGCAGAGATGGGACAGGGGGCAATCAGCCCCAGCATTTT. It codes for CASRDGTGGNQPQHF.

This clonotype was detected many times. The V call is TRBV12-3 or TRBV12-4, the J call TRBJ1-5; D might be TRBD1 (6 bases). This CDR3 spans 14 amino acids. V lost 5 bases to trimming and J lost 7 bases, with 15 bases between them. The CDR3 nucleotides are TGTGCCAGCAGTCTTCATGGGGGCGGCCAGCCCCAGCATTTT. It is translated as CASSLHGGGQPQHF.

V usage is TRBV20-1 and J usage is TRBJ2-7, with 7 bases matching TRBD2. The germline CDR1 and CDR2 sequences are DFQATT and SNEGSKA (reference sequence). J was trimmed by 7 bases and V by 3 bases; bases with no gene match: 9. CDR3 size: 13 residues. CDR3 amino acids: CSARPPGRGEQYF. CDR3 nucleotide sequence: TGCAGTGCTAGGCCCCCCGGGCGGGGGGAGCAGTACTTC.

This clonotype was recorded at least ten times. The rearrangement uses TRBV30 and TRBJ2-5; D is possibly TRBD2 (5 bases). This CDR3 spans 12 amino acids. Germline V lookup: CDR1 GTSNPN, CDR2 SVGIG (reference sequence). With 4 bases removed from V and 3 bases from J, the gap between germline ends came to 9 bases. CDR3 sequence reads: CAWIPGKETQYF. The CDR3 nucleotides are TGTGCCTGGATCCCGGGGAAAGAGACCCAGTACTTC.

About this clonotype itself: This may be a read error: a much more frequent sequence differs by one nucleotide. The chain joins TRBV20-1 to TRBJ2-1, with 12 bases matching TRBD2. CDR3 length equals 15 residues. The germline V gene encodes CDR1 DFQATT and CDR2 SNEGSKA (reference sequence). The CDR3 DNA follows: TGCAGCGCAAAACTAGCGGGAGGACGGAACAATGAGCAGTTCTTC. It translates to CSAKLAGGRNNEQFF.

This clonotype was detected ten times or more. The chain employs TRBV30 and TRBJ1-1; D is undetermined. This CDR3 is 11 amino acids long. The germline gives CDR1 GTSNPN, CDR2 SVGIG (reference sequence). V was cut by 4 bases and J by 1 base, with 4 bases left in between. CDR3 bases: TGTGCCTGGAAGGAGAACACTGAAGCTTTCTTT. Protein product: CAWKENTEAFF.

This clonotype was seen at least ten times. V usage is TRBV2 and J usage is TRBJ1-2; possibly TRBD1 for D (6 bases). V lost 1 base and J lost 7, with 16 bases in between. CDR1 is SNHLY, CDR2 FYNNEI, per germline. The CDR3 loop spans 15 amino acids. The CDR3 DNA is TGTGCCAGCAGTGAAGGCCGCACAGGGCTGGGTGGCTACACCTTC. This translates into CASSEGRTGLGGYTF.

The genes are TRBV12-3 or TRBV12-4 and TRBJ2-5; TRBD1 agrees at 8 bases. CDR3 length: 12 residues. Losses at the gene ends were 8 bases for V and 4 bases for J; bases not matched to a gene: 3. The CDR3 nucleotides are TGTGCCAGCCGTGACAGGGGAGAGACCCAGTACTTC. Translated: CASRDRGETQYF.

V gene TRBV20-1 combines with J gene TRBJ1-2, with a possible D match to TRBD1 (6 bases). The length of the CDR3 is 12 residues. Germline CDR1 DFQATT, CDR2 SNEGSKA (reference sequence). V was pared by 3 bases and J by 4 bases, with 9 bases between. The CDR3 spells CSARDSSYGYTF. The CDR3, as DNA: TGCAGTGCTAGGGACAGTAGCTATGGCTACACCTTC.

V and J are TRBV6-2 or TRBV6-3 and TRBJ1-5, with TRBD1 matching 7 bases. CDR3 length equals 14 residues. The germline CDR1 and CDR2 sequences are MNHEY and SVGEGT. V shed 7 bases and J 6 bases; nucleotides not matched to a gene: 9. CDR3 DNA sequence: TGTGCCAGCACCACAACCCCAGGGGGTCAGCCCCAGCATTTT. Translated, it gives CASTTTPGGQPQHF.

This clonotype has at least ten counts. The gene calls are TRBV5-1 and TRBJ2-7; 9 bases are a match to TRBD1. J lost 6 bases, V lost 3 bases, and 1 base had no gene match. This CDR3 is built from 12 residues. CDR1 is SGHRS, CDR2 YFSETQ, per germline. CDR3 DNA: TGCGCCAGCAGCTGGGACAGGGCCGAGCAGTACTTC. This codes for CASSWDRAEQYF.